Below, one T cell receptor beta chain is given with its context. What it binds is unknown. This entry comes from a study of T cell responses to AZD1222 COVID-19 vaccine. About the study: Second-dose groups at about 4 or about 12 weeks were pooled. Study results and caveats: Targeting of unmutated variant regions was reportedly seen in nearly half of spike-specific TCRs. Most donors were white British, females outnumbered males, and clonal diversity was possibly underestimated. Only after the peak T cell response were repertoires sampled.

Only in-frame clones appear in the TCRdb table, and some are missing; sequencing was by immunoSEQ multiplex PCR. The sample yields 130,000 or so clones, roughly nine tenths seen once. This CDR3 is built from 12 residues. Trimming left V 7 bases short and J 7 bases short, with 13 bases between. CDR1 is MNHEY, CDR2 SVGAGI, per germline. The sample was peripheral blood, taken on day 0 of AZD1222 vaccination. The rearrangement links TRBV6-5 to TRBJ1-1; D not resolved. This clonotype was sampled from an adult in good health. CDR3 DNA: TGTGCCAGCAACTTCCCTGAGGGTGAAGCTTTCTTT. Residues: CASNFPEGEAFF.